The 2 T cell receptor beta chains below were found in one sample sequenced in a study of blood T cell repertoires in COVID-19. TCRdb's copy holds only in-frame clones and misses some; the assay was immunoSEQ multiplex PCR. Found here are 65,000 to 75,000 clones, around 80% of them singletons; the top ten hold around 12%. Sequences were obtained from peripheral blood. These receptor sequences come from a human donor in a cohort sampled during active COVID-19.

The rearrangement joins TRBV19 to TRBJ1-2; tentatively, D is TRBD1 (5 bases). The CDR3 spans 16 residues. The V gene lost 4 bases and the J gene lost 8 bases, with 23 bases spanning the gap. Germline lookup yields CDR1 LNHDA and CDR2 SQIVND (reference sequence). The CDR3: CASSTKRQSPFRGYTF. The DNA for the CDR3 is TGTGCCAGTAGTACCAAGAGACAGAGCCCTTTTAGAGGCTACACCTTC.

The chain links TRBV2 to TRBJ2-7, with a tentative D call TRBD1 (6 bases). The V gene lost 6 bases and the J gene lost 0 bases, with 6 bases spanning the gap. CDR1 and CDR2 from the germline V gene are SNHLY and FYNNEI. The CDR3 totals 12 residues. The CDR3 DNA is TGTGCCAGCAGGACAGGCTCCTACGAGCAGTACTTC. It yields the protein CASRTGSYEQYF.